This TCR beta chain appears in the sequencing data of a study of vaccination and CD4 T cells after COVID-19. Turning to the study itself: Post-COVID samples had a sampling time that fell a median around 100 days after diagnosis (range 35 to 161).

As to this clonotype: As yet, its antigen is unknown.

The germline V and J ends were trimmed by 5 bases and 4 bases, with 17 bases remaining between them. This CDR3 region has 15 residues. The germline CDR1 and CDR2 sequences are MDHEN and SYDVKM. CD4+ T cells that had been cultured provided DNA sequenced with the Oncomine TCR Beta short-read assay. Researchers extracted genomic DNA from CD4+ T cells that had been cultured. TCRdb passed the PCR reads through MiXCR, listing each CDR3 protein once. The sample shows more than 12,000 distinct CDR3 sequences, about 33% of them seen only once. As for treatment: roughly 11-day PBMC culture with coronavirus spike peptide pools or control peptides (ViraFEST assay). Using peptide pools, antigen-specific T cells were expanded in ViraFEST before TCRs were sequenced. The authors isolated CD4+ T cells by negative selection after 10 days of culture.

The receptor was derived from a human donor with COVID-19. Sample: cultured CD4+ T cells from blood. The chain has TRBV28 and TRBJ1-1, with a tentative D call TRBD1 (5 bases). DNA for the CDR3: TGTGCCAGCAGTGGATCTGAGGGGCTCTCCACTGAAGCTTTCTTT. It specifies CASSGSEGLSTEAFF.